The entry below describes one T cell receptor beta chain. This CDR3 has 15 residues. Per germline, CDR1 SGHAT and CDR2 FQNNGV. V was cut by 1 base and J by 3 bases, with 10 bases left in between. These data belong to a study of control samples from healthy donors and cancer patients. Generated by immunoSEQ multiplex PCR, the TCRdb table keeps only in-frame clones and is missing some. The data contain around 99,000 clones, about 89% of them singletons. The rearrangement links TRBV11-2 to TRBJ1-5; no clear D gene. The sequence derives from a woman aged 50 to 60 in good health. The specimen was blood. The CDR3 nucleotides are TGTGCCAGCAGCTTAGGCGGACTGTTCAATCAGCCCCAGCATTTT. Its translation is CASSLGGLFNQPQHF.